This passage covers 13 T cell receptor beta chains from one sample sequenced in a study of blood T cell repertoires in COVID-19. The data were produced by immunoSEQ multiplex PCR, yet TCRdb's version contains in-frame clones alone and is incomplete. The sample carries about 150,000 clones, 60% to 80% recorded once. The sequencing input was peripheral blood. Source of these receptors: a man in his fifties or sixties with active or convalescent COVID-19.

This chain uses TRBV11-2 with TRBJ2-5; TRBD2 might be the D (5 bases). This CDR3 has 15 amino acids. CDR1 is SGHAT and CDR2 is FQNNGV in the germline V gene. Trimming left V 5 bases short and J 0 bases short, with 13 bases between. DNA of the CDR3: TGTGCCAGCAGCCCTAGCCCGGGGAACCAAGAGACCCAGTACTTC. Translating gives CASSPSPGNQETQYF.

J is TRBJ2-7 and V is TRBV13; 10 bases map to TRBD2. With V trimmed by 1 base and J by 3 bases, 3 bases remained unmatched. The CDR3 extends over 15 amino acids. Germline CDR1 and CDR2: PRHDT and FYEKMQ (reference sequence). The CDR3 protein is CASSLEAGGSYEQYF. Written as DNA, the CDR3 is TGTGCCAGCAGCTTAGAAGCGGGAGGGAGCTACGAGCAGTACTTC.

The chain recombines TRBV4-1 with TRBJ1-1, with TRBD1 matching 7 bases. V trimming: 0 bases; J trimming: 1 base; junction bases outside the gene matches: 11. This CDR3 is 18 amino acids long. The V gene's germline CDR1 is MGHRA and CDR2 YSYEKL. The CDR3 reads CASSQESPGTAPNTEAFF. The CDR3 DNA reads as TGCGCCAGCAGCCAAGAGTCCCCCGGGACAGCTCCGAACACTGAAGCTTTCTTT.

This clone was seen a handful of times. This chain links TRBV10-3 with TRBJ2-7; TRBD2 agrees at 11 bases. The V gene end was trimmed by 7 bases and the J gene end by 6 bases; junction bases not matched to a gene: 8. Germline V lookup: CDR1 ENHRY, CDR2 SYGVKD. This CDR3 is built from 14 residues. The CDR3: CAITQLAGAGEQYF. The CDR3 DNA is TGTGCCATCACTCAACTAGCGGGAGCGGGCGAGCAGTACTTC.

The chain couples TRBV9 to TRBJ2-7; tentatively, D is TRBD1 (6 bases). The CDR3 is 15 amino acids. Trimming left V 0 bases short and J 4 bases short, with 14 bases between. Looked up from germline, CDR1 is SGDLS and CDR2 is YYNGEE. Here the CDR3 DNA reads TGTGCCAGCAGCGTAGGGCCCGGGACATCTTACGAGCAGTACTTC. It encodes CASSVGPGTSYEQYF.

The V gene is TRBV5-1, the J gene TRBJ2-3; 7 nucleotides agree with TRBD2. V was clipped by 4 bases and J by 0 bases; unmatched bases: 2. The CDR3 runs to 14 residues. CDR1 SGHRS and CDR2 YFSETQ come from the germline V gene. CDR3 coding DNA: TGCGCCAGCAGCGGGAGGGAGAGCACAGATACGCAGTATTTT. It specifies CASSGRESTDTQYF.

The chain uses TRBV3-1 (or the pseudogene TRBV3-2) and TRBJ2-7, with 8 bases aligning to TRBD1. The V gene end was trimmed by 1 base and the J gene end by 2 bases; junction bases not matched to a gene: 1. The CDR3 loop spans 14 amino acids. Per the germline V gene, CDR1 is LGHDT and CDR2 is YNNKEL (reference sequence). The CDR3 region is CASSQGDRPYEQYF. As DNA, the CDR3 is TGTGCCAGCAGCCAAGGGGACAGGCCCTACGAGCAGTACTTC.

The genes are TRBV19 and TRBJ2-2, with 10 bases aligning to TRBD2. The CDR3 loop spans 17 amino acids. Looked up from germline, CDR1 is LNHDA and CDR2 is SQIVND (reference sequence). Unmatched junction bases numbered 11, after V lost 3 bases and J lost 7 bases. The DNA of the CDR3 is TGTGCCAGTAGTATCCCCCCCAGCGGGAGGGATGGCGGGGAGCTGTTTTTT. This codes for CASSIPPSGRDGGELFF.

The chain has TRBV11-2 and TRBJ2-3; 9 bases fit TRBD2. There are 15 residues in the CDR3. Germline assignment: CDR1 SGHAT and CDR2 FQNNGV. Trimming cost V 4 bases and J 6 bases; bases outside gene matches: 8. The CDR3 coding sequence is TGTGCCAGCAGCTCGGGCGGGAGGGCCGGGGATACGCAGTATTTT. Its protein product is CASSSGGRAGDTQYF.

This chain connects TRBV9 to TRBJ2-7, with D maybe TRBD1 (6 bases). V gave up 4 bases and J gave up 7 bases, with 12 bases separating them. The CDR3 covers 12 residues. Germline V gene sequence: CDR1 SGDLS, CDR2 YYNGEE. The DNA for the CDR3 is TGTGCCAGCAGCCCCACAGGGCGGGAGCAGTACTTC. Its translation is CASSPTGREQYF. Looking up the rest from reference TRBV9 and TRBJ2-7 gives the full variable domain: DSGVTQTPKHLITATGQRVTLRCSPRSGDLSVYWYQQSLDQGLQFLIQYYNGEERAKGNILERFSAQQFPDLHSELNLSSLELGDSALYFCASSPTGREQYFGPGTRLTVT.

This sequence joins TRBV7-2 and TRBJ2-1; 8 bases match TRBD2. With 4 bases clipped from V and 4 bases from J, the junction kept 12 bases outside the gene matches. The length of the CDR3 is 17 residues. Germline V gene sequence: CDR1 SGHTA, CDR2 FQGNSA. For the CDR3, the DNA is TGTGCCAGCAGCTCCCCGCAACCGGGACTAGTGTACAATGAGCAGTTCTTC. Translation: CASSSPQPGLVYNEQFF.

The DNA of the CDR3 is TGTGCCAGCAGCTCAGGGTCTGGTTATCAGCCCCAGCATTTT. Amino acid sequence: CASSSGSGYQPQHF. V usage is TRBV11-2 and J usage is TRBJ1-5; D may be TRBD1 (5 bases). V gave up 4 bases and J gave up 5 bases, with 12 bases separating them. The length of the CDR3 is 14 residues. Germline V gives CDR1 SGHAT, CDR2 FQNNGV.

The V and J genes are TRBV27 and TRBJ2-1; 10 bases match TRBD2. After removal of 3 bases from V and 9 bases from J, the junction contained 11 bases not matched to a gene. This CDR3 spans 16 amino acids. Germline CDR1 is MNHEY and CDR2 is SMNVEV (reference sequence). CDR3 sequence: CASSFLAGVVGSEQFF. The CDR3, as DNA: TGTGCCAGCAGTTTTCTAGCGGGAGTTGTAGGTAGTGAGCAGTTCTTC.